The rows below give T cell receptor beta chains drawn from one sample of a study of OX40 agonist ivuxolimab in advanced cancers. Libraries were prepared by immunoSEQ multiplex PCR; TCRdb keeps only in-frame clonotypes and omits some of them. The sample carries roughly 75,000 clones, around 80% recorded once. This sample comprised CD4+ or CD8+ T cells sorted from blood, obtained in a trial of the OX40 agonist ivuxolimab. The receptor set was obtained from an adult with an advanced solid tumor such as melanoma, head and neck, liver or kidney cancer. Each CDR3 is given with its conserved first and last residue. The D gene is left open where the match is weak. Clone size appears in some rows only: once, few, many, or a class for an expanded clone.

CDR3 length	clone size	V gene	D gene	J gene	CDR3 DNA	CDR3 protein
16	-	TRBV10-3	TRBD1	TRBJ1-5	TGTGCCACCCGGGGACCGGGACAGGGGGTCAATCAGCCCCAGCATTTT	CATRGPGQGVNQPQHF
14	-	TRBV28	TRBD1	TRBJ1-2	TGTGCTACAGGGGCAGGGGCCGCTCTAGGGGGCTACACCTTC	CATGAGAALGGYTF
15	medium-sized	TRBV7-2	TRBD1	TRBJ2-7	TGTGCCAGCAGCCCACCGGGACAGGGGGCGCTCGGGCAGTACTTC	CASSPPGQGALGQYF
15	once	TRBV11-2	TRBD1	TRBJ1-2	TGTGCCAGCAGACCACCGGGACAGGGGACCTATGGCTACACCTTC	CASRPPGQGTYGYTF
12	-	TRBV29-1	TRBD1	TRBJ2-7	TGCAGCGCTGGGACAGGGGGAAACGAGCAGTACTTC	CSAGTGGNEQYF
13	once	TRBV5-1	TRBD1	TRBJ2-1	TGCGCCAGCAGCTACCCAGGGGGCGATGAGCAGTTCTTC	CASSYPGGDEQFF
16	-	TRBV27	-	TRBJ1-2	TGTGCCAGCAGTCTCCACCTAGGGCGTCCTAACTATGGCTACACCTTC	CASSLHLGRPNYGYTF
14	-	TRBV23-1	-	TRBJ2-7	TGCGCCAGCAGTCAGTGGCACGGGGGCGGCGAGCAGTACTTC	CASSQWHGGGEQYF
18	-	TRBV7-2	TRBD2	TRBJ2-5	TGTGCCAGCAGCTTAGGGAGGGGCAGGACTAGCGCTATAGAGACCCAGTACTTC	CASSLGRGRTSAIETQYF
13	-	TRBV6-5	-	TRBJ1-1	TGTGCCATCAGTGTGGGCAAGAACACTGAAGCTTTCTTT	CAISVGKNTEAFF
16	-	TRBV4-2	-	TRBJ1-1	TGTGCCAGCAGCCAAGATCCCGGCCAAGCCTGGGTTGAAGCTTTCTTT	CASSQDPGQAWVEAFF
14	-	TRBV7-7	-	TRBJ2-5	TGTGCTAGCAGCTCCATATCGACCCAAGAGACCCAGTACTTC	CASSSISTQETQYF
13	-	TRBV7-9	-	TRBJ1-1	TGTGCCAGCAGTGGGCAGGGGAACACTGAAGCTTTCTTT	CASSGQGNTEAFF
17	-	TRBV27	-	TRBJ1-5	TGTGCCAGCAGTTTATCGAGGGACTCAAGGGGTAGTCAGCCCCAGCATTTT	CASSLSRDSRGSQPQHF
16	few	TRBV7-8	TRBD1	TRBJ1-2	TGTGCCAGCAGCTCACCCACGGGAGGGGGCTTGTCTGGCTACACCTTC	CASSSPTGGGLSGYTF
15	-	TRBV5-1	TRBD1	TRBJ1-4	TGCGCCAGCAGCTGGGGGACAGCAACTAATGAAAAACTGTTTTTT	CASSWGTATNEKLFF